A single sample gave rise to the 31 T cell receptor beta chains below, sequenced in a study of shared clonotypes between healthy human individuals. Libraries were prepared by immunoSEQ multiplex PCR; TCRdb keeps only in-frame clonotypes and omits some of them. The data show around 1.4 million clones, approximately 98.5% seen once. The sequenced sample was naive CD4+ T cells sorted from blood. Specified subset: CD45RA+ positively selected. The receptors originated from a man younger than 45 in good health.

J is TRBJ2-7 and V is TRBV2; 8 bases line up with TRBD1. Unmatched junction bases numbered 3, after V lost 6 bases and J lost 5 bases. Germline loops: CDR1 SNHLY, CDR2 FYNNEI. The CDR3 consists of 12 residues. In DNA, the CDR3 is TGTGCCAGCAGCCGACAGGGGCACGAGCAGTACTTC. This codes for CASSRQGHEQYF. Supplemented by reference TRBV2 and TRBJ2-7, the full variable domain reads EPEVTQTPSHQVTQMGQEVILRCVPISNHLYFYWYRQILGQKVEFLVSFYNNEISEKSEIFDDQFSVERPDGSNFTLKIRSTKLEDSAMYFCASSRQGHEQYFGPGTRLTVT.

The chain is built from TRBV5-1 and TRBJ2-1; 11 bases line up with TRBD2. The CDR3 consists of 19 residues. The trim removed 2 bases at V and 0 bases at J, leaving 10 bases unmatched. Germline V gene sequence: CDR1 SGHRS, CDR2 YFSETQ. CDR3 nucleotides: TGCGCCAGCAGCTTTGGGCTAGCGGGAGGCCCGAGCTCCTACAATGAGCAGTTCTTC. Its translation is CASSFGLAGGPSSYNEQFF.

The chain combines TRBV6-1 with TRBJ2-7; tentatively, D is TRBD1 (5 bases). The germline V gene encodes CDR1 MNHNS and CDR2 SASEGT. V gave up 7 bases and J gave up 2 bases, with 12 bases separating them. This CDR3 region has 13 residues. The CDR3 is CASIETATYEQYF. DNA of the CDR3: TGTGCCAGCATTGAGACAGCCACCTACGAGCAGTACTTC.

V and J are TRBV10-2 and TRBJ1-5, with a possible D match to TRBD1 (6 bases). CDR3 length: 14 residues. Germline assignment: CDR1 WSHSY and CDR2 SAAADI. V was pared by 6 bases and J by 4 bases, with 13 bases between. CDR3 loop: CASRTTGINQPQHF. As DNA, the CDR3 is TGCGCCAGCAGGACGACAGGTATTAATCAGCCCCAGCATTTT.

V and J are TRBV5-1 and TRBJ1-1; D uncertain. The germline V gene has CDR1 SGHRS and CDR2 YFSETQ. V lost 7 bases to trimming and J lost 5 bases, with 15 bases between them. The length of the CDR3 is 13 residues. DNA for the CDR3: TGCGCCAGCGGCCCGTCGGGTAGGACTGAAGCTTTCTTT. Amino acids: CASGPSGRTEAFF.

The gene calls are TRBV19 and TRBJ2-2; TRBD2 matches 7 bases. Germline lookup yields CDR1 LNHDA and CDR2 SQIVND (reference sequence). The CDR3 contains 14 residues. Unmatched junction bases numbered 3, after V lost 2 bases and J lost 6 bases. This CDR3 reads CASSIRAGAGELFF. Written as DNA, the CDR3 is TGTGCCAGTAGTATACGGGCGGGGGCCGGGGAGCTGTTTTTT.

The V gene is TRBV18, the J gene TRBJ2-7; 8 nucleotides align to TRBD1. This CDR3 has 16 amino acids. Germline CDR1 KGHSH, CDR2 LQKENI. The junction had 8 bases not matched to a gene; V was cut back by 3 bases and J by 1 base. The CDR3 nucleotides are TGTGCCAGCTCACCTTACCAGGGGGCGTGGTCCTACGAGCAGTACTTC. This gives the protein CASSPYQGAWSYEQYF.

The V call is TRBV11-2, the J call TRBJ2-1; the match to TRBD2 covers 12 bases. V lost 4 bases, J lost 6 bases, and 7 bases stayed unmatched. Germline V gene lookup returns CDR1 SGHAT and CDR2 FQNNGV. This CDR3 comprises 16 residues. The CDR3 here is CASSSRLAGGFNEQFF. The CDR3 DNA sequence: TGTGCCAGCAGCTCCCGTCTAGCGGGAGGGTTCAATGAGCAGTTCTTC. Drawing the rest from reference TRBV11-2 and TRBJ2-1, the complete variable domain is EAGVAQSPRYKIIEKRQSVAFWCNPISGHATLYWYQQILGQGPKLLIQFQNNGVVDDSQLPKDRFSAERLKGVDSTLKIQPAKLEDSAVYLCASSSRLAGGFNEQFFGPGTRLTVL.

The chain carries TRBV9 and TRBJ2-1, with TRBD2 identical over 7 bases. The germline V gene encodes CDR1 SGDLS and CDR2 YYNGEE. Trimming cost V 3 bases and J 0 bases; bases outside gene matches: 6. This CDR3 region has 16 residues. The CDR3 loop is CASSERAGDSYNEQFF. The CDR3 DNA reads as TGTGCCAGCAGCGAGCGTGCGGGGGACTCCTACAATGAGCAGTTCTTC.

The chain recombines TRBV5-1 with TRBJ2-5, with D perhaps TRBD1 or TRBD2 (5 bases each). Trimming removed 1 base from V and 4 bases from J, with 11 bases in between. The CDR3 loop spans 14 amino acids. In germline, CDR1 is SGHRS, CDR2 YFSETQ. In DNA, the CDR3 is TGCGCCAGCAGCTTGATCCCAGGGAGAGAGACCCAGTACTTC. Translated: CASSLIPGRETQYF.

J is TRBJ2-3 and V is TRBV27, with 7 bases identical to TRBD1. Germline CDR1 MNHEY, CDR2 SMNVEV (reference sequence). J was trimmed by 3 bases and V by 3 bases; bases with no gene match: 6. CDR3 size: 15 residues. The DNA of the CDR3 is TGTGCCAGCAGTTTCGGGGCAGGGGGTACAGATACGCAGTATTTT. It is translated as CASSFGAGGTDTQYF.

V is TRBV6-5 and J is TRBJ2-4, with D possibly matching TRBD1 (6 bases). CDR3 length: 15 amino acids. V lost 9 bases, J lost 0 bases, and 15 bases lay in between. Germline V gene sequence: CDR1 MNHEY, CDR2 SVGAGI. CDR3 region: CASSPGALAKNIQYF. CDR3 nucleotide sequence: TGTGCCAGTAGCCCAGGGGCCCTAGCCAAAAACATTCAGTACTTC.

The chain is built from TRBV5-5 and TRBJ2-2; TRBD1 matches at 7 bases. CDR1 SGHKS and CDR2 YYEKEE come from the germline V gene (reference sequence). V lost 4 bases, J lost 0 bases, and 3 bases stayed unmatched. The CDR3 has 15 amino acids. CDR3 in amino acids: CASSSDRANTGELFF. The CDR3 DNA reads TGTGCCAGCAGCAGCGACAGGGCGAACACCGGGGAGCTGTTTTTT. Using reference TRBV5-5 and TRBJ2-2 for the parts outside the CDR3, the full variable domain is DAGVTQSPTHLIKTRGQQVTLRCSPISGHKSVSWYQQVLGQGPQFIFQYYEKEERGRGNFPDRFSARQFPNYSSELNVNALLLGDSALYLCASSSDRANTGELFFGEGSRLTVL.

This clone was seen a single time. This chain uses TRBV5-4 with TRBJ1-1; D remains unclear. This CDR3 has 13 amino acids. Germline assignment: CDR1 SGHNT and CDR2 YYREEE (reference sequence). V lost 2 bases and J 1 base, leaving 6 bases between the germline ends. CDR3: CASSFVENTEAFF. As DNA, the CDR3 is TGTGCCAGCAGCTTTGTGGAGAACACTGAAGCTTTCTTT.

This clone was detected once. The chain recombines TRBV2 with TRBJ1-1; D possibly corresponds to TRBD1 (5 bases). The CDR3 extends over 14 amino acids. Between the trimmed V and J ends, which lost 6 bases and 1 base, there was a span of 12 bases. CDR1 SNHLY and CDR2 FYNNEI come from the germline V gene. The CDR3 protein is CASSPGGANTEAFF. CDR3 nucleotides: TGTGCCAGCAGCCCGGGAGGGGCGAACACTGAAGCTTTCTTT.

This clone has only one observation. The rearrangement joins TRBV18 to TRBJ1-1; weak D call: TRBD1 (6 bases). Trimming took off 3 bases at V and 1 base at J, with 21 bases between the two ends. Germline assignment: CDR1 KGHSH and CDR2 LQKENI. CDR3 length: 18 amino acids. CDR3 loop: CASSPLTGSKGWNTEAFF. In nucleotides, the CDR3 is TGTGCCAGCTCACCTCTGACAGGCTCCAAGGGCTGGAACACTGAAGCTTTCTTT.

This clone was seen only once. The CDR3 loop is CALSGNGYTF. As DNA, the CDR3 is TGTGCCTTATCAGGGAACGGCTACACCTTC. The genes are TRBV30 and TRBJ1-2; a possible D gene is TRBD1 (5 bases). Germline CDR1 is GTSNPN and CDR2 is SVGIG (reference sequence). The CDR3 is 10 amino acids. Trimming removed 7 bases at V and 8 bases at J, with 11 bases between.

The chain combines TRBV14 with TRBJ2-1; D gene uncertain. In germline, CDR1 is SGHDN, CDR2 FVKESK. Trimming took off 4 bases at V and 2 bases at J, with 15 bases between the two ends. This CDR3 is built from 16 residues. The CDR3 nucleotides read TGTGCCAGCAGCCCATTCCGTCCCAACCCCTACAATGAGCAGTTCTTC. The encoded protein is CASSPFRPNPYNEQFF.

This chain connects TRBV23-1 to TRBJ2-5; TRBD1 aligns across 7 bases. TRBV23-1 is an ORF, and what it does is uncertain. J was trimmed by 2 bases and V by 0 bases; bases with no gene match: 3. CDR3 length: 15 amino acids. The CDR3 reads CASSQSGQCQETQYF. In DNA, the CDR3 is TGCGCCAGCAGTCAATCGGGACAGTGTCAAGAGACCCAGTACTTC.

The chain employs TRBV7-2 and TRBJ1-1; 7 bases map to TRBD1. V dropped 5 bases and J dropped 3; count of bases not matched to a gene: 9. This CDR3 contains 15 residues. Germline V gives CDR1 SGHTA, CDR2 FQGNSA. The CDR3 nucleotides read TGTGCCAGCAGCCTCACCCTCACAGGGGACACTGAAGCTTTCTTT. Translating it yields CASSLTLTGDTEAFF. The full variable domain, completed using reference TRBV7-2 and TRBJ1-1, is GAGVSQSPSNKVTEKGKDVELRCDPISGHTALYWYRQSLGQGLEFLIYFQGNSAPDKSGLPSDRFSAERTGGSVSTLTIQRTQQEDSAVYLCASSLTLTGDTEAFFGQGTRLTVV.

The chain couples TRBV28 to TRBJ1-1; D remains ambiguous. There are 15 residues in the CDR3. Germline lookup yields CDR1 MDHEN and CDR2 SYDVKM. Trimming took 5 bases from V and 0 from J, leaving 13 bases between them. In DNA form, the CDR3 reads TGTGCCAGCAGTCCTCCTCCACCAATGAACACTGAAGCTTTCTTT. Protein sequence: CASSPPPPMNTEAFF.

V and J are TRBV7-8 and TRBJ1-5; D perhaps matches TRBD1 (5 bases). Germline V gene sequence: CDR1 SGHVS, CDR2 FQNEAQ. The CDR3 is made up of 16 amino acids. The V gene lost 7 bases and the J gene lost 5 bases, with 21 bases spanning the gap. In nucleotides, the CDR3 is TGTGCCAGCACCCCAATGGAGGGGCGGATTCATCAGCCCCAGCATTTT. It translates to CASTPMEGRIHQPQHF. Full variable domain (remainder filled in from reference TRBV7-8 and TRBJ1-5): GAGVSQSPRYKVAKRGQDVALRCDPISGHVSLFWYQQALGQGPEFLTYFQNEAQLDKSGLPSDRFFAERPEGSVSTLKIQRTQQEDSAVYLCASTPMEGRIHQPQHFGDGTRLSIL.

This chain joins TRBV14 and TRBJ1-3, with unresolved D. Trimming removed 1 base at V and 3 bases at J, with 4 bases between. The CDR3 covers 13 residues. The germline gives CDR1 SGHDN, CDR2 FVKESK. The CDR3 sequence: CASSQVLGNTIYF. CDR3 in DNA: TGTGCCAGCAGCCAAGTCCTTGGAAACACCATATATTTT.

The chain carries TRBV5-5 and TRBJ2-7, with D perhaps TRBD1 (6 bases). V lost 3 bases to trimming and J lost 5 bases, with 15 bases between them. The CDR3 covers 14 residues. Germline CDR1 and CDR2: SGHKS and YYEKEE (reference sequence). CDR3 sequence: CASSWTAHRDEQYF. CDR3 in DNA: TGTGCCAGCAGCTGGACCGCTCACAGGGACGAGCAGTACTTC.

The chain joins TRBV29-1 to TRBJ2-7; 7 bases align to TRBD1. V lost 4 bases to trimming and J lost 0 bases; unmatched junction nucleotides: 6. The CDR3 spans 14 residues. Germline V gives CDR1 SQVTM, CDR2 ANQGSEA. CDR3 DNA: TGCAGCGTTGGTGGGACAGTGAGCTCCTACGAGCAGTACTTC. The encoded protein is CSVGGTVSSYEQYF.

The chain joins TRBV7-9 to TRBJ1-2; D may be TRBD1 (5 bases). The V gene lost 0 bases and the J gene lost 3 bases, with 8 bases spanning the gap. The CDR3 is 14 amino acids. Germline values: CDR1 SEHNR, CDR2 FQNEAQ (reference sequence). The CDR3 coding sequence is TGTGCCAGCAGCTTAGCGCCGGGGGACTATGGCTACACCTTC. Encoded protein: CASSLAPGDYGYTF.

The J gene is TRBJ2-3, the V gene TRBV7-9, with 13 positions matching TRBD2. CDR3 length equals 16 residues. The germline gives CDR1 SEHNR, CDR2 FQNEAQ (reference sequence). J was trimmed by 5 bases and V by 6 bases; bases with no gene match: 8. The CDR3 coding sequence is TGTGCCAGCAGACAACTAGCGGGAGGGCCTGGAGATACGCAGTATTTT. This gives the protein CASRQLAGGPGDTQYF.

This rearrangement joins TRBV10-3 to TRBJ2-2, with 14 bases identical to TRBD2. The CDR3 length is 18 residues. The V segment lost 6 bases and the J segment 5 bases; nucleotides outside the gene matches: 11. CDR1 is ENHRY, CDR2 SYGVKD, per germline. The CDR3 loop is CAISGLGTSGSRTGELFF. CDR3 sequence (DNA): TGTGCCATCAGCGGGTTGGGGACTAGCGGGAGTAGAACCGGGGAGCTGTTTTTT.

This chain joins TRBV28 and TRBJ2-3; a weak D match, TRBD1 (5 bases). The CDR3 is 16 residues long. Trimming left V 3 bases short and J 0 bases short, with 13 bases between. Germline V gene lookup returns CDR1 MDHEN and CDR2 SYDVKM. DNA for the CDR3: TGTGCCAGCAGTTTTGCTGACAGAACTAGCACAGATACGCAGTATTTT. Translating it yields CASSFADRTSTDTQYF.

This chain connects TRBV6-1 to TRBJ2-7, with 8 bases matching TRBD2. This CDR3 has 13 amino acids. With 8 bases clipped from V and 3 bases from J, the junction kept 6 bases outside the gene matches. CDR1 is MNHNS and CDR2 is SASEGT in the germline V gene. The chain's CDR3 is CASGLAKDYEQYF. The CDR3 region has the DNA TGTGCCAGCGGACTAGCAAAGGACTACGAGCAGTACTTC.

In DNA, the CDR3 is TGTGCCAGCTCAAATAGCGGGAGGGATCCAGATACGCAGTATTTT. This translates into CASSNSGRDPDTQYF. The chain uses TRBV7-9 and TRBJ2-3; TRBD2 aligns across 11 bases. The germline V gene encodes CDR1 SEHNR and CDR2 FQNEAQ (reference sequence). The ends lost 8 bases at V and 4 bases at J; junction bases unmatched: 8. There are 15 residues in the CDR3.